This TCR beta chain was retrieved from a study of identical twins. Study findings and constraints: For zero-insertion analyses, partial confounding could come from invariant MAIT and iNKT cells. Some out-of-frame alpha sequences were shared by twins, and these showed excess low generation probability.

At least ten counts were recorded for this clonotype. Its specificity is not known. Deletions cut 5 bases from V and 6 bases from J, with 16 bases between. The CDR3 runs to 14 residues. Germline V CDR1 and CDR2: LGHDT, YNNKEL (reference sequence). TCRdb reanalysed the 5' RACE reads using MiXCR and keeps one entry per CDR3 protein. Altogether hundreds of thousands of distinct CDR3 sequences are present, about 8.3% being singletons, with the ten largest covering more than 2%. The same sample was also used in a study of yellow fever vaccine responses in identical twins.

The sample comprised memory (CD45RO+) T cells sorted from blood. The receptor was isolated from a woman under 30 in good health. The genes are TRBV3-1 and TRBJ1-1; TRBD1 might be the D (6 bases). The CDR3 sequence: CASSARDTHAEAFF. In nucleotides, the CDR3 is TGTGCCAGCAGCGCTCGGGACACCCACGCTGAAGCTTTCTTT.